Following are 20 T cell receptor beta chains from one sample sequenced in a study of shared clonotypes between healthy human individuals. Profiled with immunoSEQ multiplex PCR; TCRdb holds only in-frame clones, not every one. The sample yields about 2 million clones, 95% seen once. The sequencing input was naive CD4+ T cells sorted from blood. The subset denotes: CD45RA+ positively selected. The receptors originated from a man between 18 and 29 years old in good health.

The genes are TRBV5-6 and TRBJ2-7; possibly TRBD2 for D (6 bases). The length of the CDR3 is 16 residues. Trimming removed 0 bases from V and 4 bases from J, with 17 bases in between. Looked up from germline, CDR1 is SGHDT and CDR2 is YYEEEE. CDR3 nucleotide sequence: TGTGCCAGCAGCTTGGGGAGGGCGTCCTGGGGATACGAGCAGTACTTC. Amino acid sequence: CASSLGRASWGYEQYF.

This chain joins TRBV19 and TRBJ2-6, with D unclear. Germline CDR1 is LNHDA and CDR2 is SQIVND (reference sequence). This CDR3 region has 16 residues. V lost 3 bases and J lost 0, with 9 bases in between. This chain's CDR3 is CASSIRAYSGANVLTF. DNA for the CDR3: TGTGCCAGTAGTATTCGGGCGTACTCTGGGGCCAACGTCCTGACTTTC. The whole variable domain, filled in from reference TRBV19 and TRBJ2-6, reads DGGITQSPKYLFRKEGQNVTLSCEQNLNHDAMYWYRQDPGQGLRLIYYSQIVNDFQKGDIAEGYSVSREKKESFPLTVTSAQKNPTAFYLCASSIRAYSGANVLTFGAGSRLTVL.

The chain couples TRBV5-4 to TRBJ2-2, with D possibly matching TRBD1 (6 bases). This CDR3 is built from 16 residues. The germline gives CDR1 SGHNT, CDR2 YYREEE (reference sequence). Trimming took off 2 bases at V and 4 bases at J, with 15 bases between the two ends. The CDR3: CASSLITGLGTGELFF. DNA of the CDR3: TGTGCCAGCAGCTTAATTACAGGGTTGGGCACCGGGGAGCTGTTTTTT.

The rearrangement links TRBV5-1 to TRBJ2-7; D gene ambiguous. The CDR3 is 15 amino acids. The germline gives CDR1 SGHRS, CDR2 YFSETQ. The V end lost 2 bases, the J end lost 2 bases, and 14 bases lay between the germline ends. CDR3 coding DNA: TGCGCCAGCAGCTTCGGCAGCGCCACCACCTACGAGCAGTACTTC. Its translation is CASSFGSATTYEQYF.

This chain connects TRBV6-1 to TRBJ2-3; D unclear. CDR3 length: 13 amino acids. Trimming pared 10 bases from V and 4 bases from J, leaving 15 bases between. Germline CDR1 reads MNHNS; CDR2 reads SASEGT. CDR3 in amino acids: CATTKVHADTQYF. The CDR3 DNA reads TGTGCCACTACGAAGGTCCATGCAGATACGCAGTATTTT.

The chain links TRBV11-2 to TRBJ1-4; D remains unclear. V lost 5 bases and J 7 bases, leaving 17 bases between the germline ends. CDR3 length equals 15 residues. In germline, CDR1 is SGHAT, CDR2 FQNNGV. The CDR3: CASSIQVGSGEKLFF. CDR3 coding DNA: TGTGCCAGCAGCATCCAGGTGGGGTCGGGTGAAAAACTGTTTTTT. The full variable domain, its missing parts supplied by reference TRBV11-2 and TRBJ1-4, is EAGVAQSPRYKIIEKRQSVAFWCNPISGHATLYWYQQILGQGPKLLIQFQNNGVVDDSQLPKDRFSAERLKGVDSTLKIQPAKLEDSAVYLCASSIQVGSGEKLFFGSGTQLSVL.

CDR3 coding DNA: TGTGCCAGCAAGAAAGGGGAATGGGGCACTGAAGCTTTCTTT. Translated: CASKKGEWGTEAFF. The chain uses TRBV7-9 and TRBJ1-1, with TRBD1 as a possible D gene (5 bases). Germline loops: CDR1 SEHNR, CDR2 FQNEAQ (reference sequence). V lost 7 bases to trimming and J lost 4 bases, with 16 bases between them. CDR3 length: 14 residues.

V is TRBV28 and J is TRBJ2-3; 8 bases agree with TRBD2. CDR1 and CDR2 (germline): MDHEN, SYDVKM. V shed 4 bases, J shed 6 bases, and the junction held 12 bases outside the gene matches. This CDR3 is built from 16 residues. As DNA, the CDR3 is TGTGCCAGCAGTTCCCCCGGGAGGGGTGTATTGGATACGCAGTATTTT. Its protein is CASSSPGRGVLDTQYF.

Only a few counts were recorded for this clone. The gene calls are TRBV12-5 and TRBJ1-2; D call uncertain. The CDR3 sequence is 12 residues long. CDR1 and CDR2 (germline): LGHNT, FRNRAP. Trimming removed 5 bases at V and 4 bases at J, with 8 bases between. For the CDR3, the DNA is TGTGCTAGTGGTCTGAATGGCTATGGCTACACCTTC. Translated, it gives CASGLNGYGYTF.

V usage is TRBV7-9 and J usage is TRBJ1-1; 7 bases align to TRBD1. J gave up 0 bases and V 4 bases, and 5 bases lay outside the gene matches. The germline V gene encodes CDR1 SEHNR and CDR2 FQNEAQ (reference sequence). The CDR3 sequence is 15 residues long. Written as DNA, the CDR3 is TGTGCCAGCAGCTCCCGGACAGGAATGAACACTGAAGCTTTCTTT. It specifies CASSSRTGMNTEAFF.

The rearrangement uses TRBV28 and TRBJ1-1, with D possibly being TRBD1 (6 bases). The CDR3 runs to 16 residues. Trimming stripped 6 bases from V and 1 base from J, with 18 bases between. Looked up from germline, CDR1 is MDHEN and CDR2 is SYDVKM. The CDR3 region is CASSPFTWTANTEAFF. CDR3 nucleotides: TGTGCCAGCAGCCCCTTTACCTGGACAGCGAACACTGAAGCTTTCTTT.

The chain is built from TRBV9 and TRBJ1-2, with no clear D. V was pared by 4 bases and J by 5 bases, with 18 bases between. The length of the CDR3 is 15 residues. The germline gives CDR1 SGDLS, CDR2 YYNGEE. CDR3: CASSPGLTDGYGYTF. DNA for the CDR3: TGTGCCAGCAGCCCCGGACTTACCGATGGGTATGGCTACACCTTC.

The gene calls are TRBV5-1 and TRBJ1-1, with D uncertain. V was shortened by 5 bases and J by 2 bases, with 10 bases between the two germline ends. Per the germline V gene, CDR1 is SGHRS and CDR2 is YFSETQ. There are 13 residues in the CDR3. CDR3 nucleotides: TGCGCCAGCAGTTCGACGGATAACACTGAAGCTTTCTTT. Translated: CASSSTDNTEAFF.

Worth noting for this clone: A single base separates this from a much larger clone, so it may be a read error. The rearrangement links TRBV14 to TRBJ1-1; D uncertain. The CDR3 covers 15 residues. Germline loops: CDR1 SGHDN, CDR2 FVKESK. CDR3 amino acids: CASSQDGVGNTEASF. CDR3 nucleotides: TGTGCCAGCAGCCAAGATGGGGTGGGGAACACTGAAGCTTCCTTT.

V and J are TRBV6-1 and TRBJ1-2; the D is unclear. Germline V gives CDR1 MNHNS, CDR2 SASEGT. V lost 1 base, J lost 3 bases, and 9 bases lay in between. This CDR3 is built from 14 residues. CDR3 nucleotides: TGTGCCAGCAGTGAAGGCTCAGTCTACTATGGCTACACCTTC. Its translation: CASSEGSVYYGYTF.

The rearrangement uses TRBV11-2 and TRBJ2-5; D possibly matches TRBD1 or TRBD2 (5 bases each). The V end lost 1 base, the J end lost 5 bases, and 17 bases lay between the germline ends. The V gene's germline CDR1 is SGHAT and CDR2 FQNNGV. The CDR3 spans 16 residues. The CDR3: CASSLGGRELRETQYF. For the CDR3, the DNA is TGTGCCAGCAGCTTAGGAGGCAGGGAGTTACGGGAGACCCAGTACTTC.

This chain links TRBV28 with TRBJ1-2; no reliable D call. The germline V and J ends were trimmed by 2 bases and 4 bases, with 11 bases remaining between them. Germline V lookup: CDR1 MDHEN, CDR2 SYDVKM. CDR3 size: 14 residues. For the CDR3, the DNA is TGTGCCAGCAGTTTAGCAGGTTCGTCCTATGGCTACACCTTC. It translates to CASSLAGSSYGYTF.

The V and J genes are TRBV7-9 and TRBJ2-5, with D perhaps being TRBD1 or TRBD2 (6 bases each). The germline V and J ends were trimmed by 2 bases and 5 bases, with 21 bases remaining between them. The length of the CDR3 is 17 residues. Germline V gives CDR1 SEHNR, CDR2 FQNEAQ (reference sequence). The CDR3 DNA reads as TGTGCCAGCAGCTTAATGGGGGGCGACCTAGTCCTGGAGACCCAGTACTTC. Protein product: CASSLMGGDLVLETQYF.

The rearrangement joins TRBV5-1 to TRBJ2-4, with D possibly TRBD2 on 5 matching bases. Between the trimmed V and J ends, which lost 4 bases and 8 bases, there was a span of 13 bases. CDR3 length: 13 amino acids. Germline CDR1 and CDR2: SGHRS and YFSETQ. CDR3: CASSQGPGDIQYF. In DNA, the CDR3 is TGCGCCAGCAGCCAAGGACCCGGGGACATTCAGTACTTC.

The rearrangement uses TRBV29-1 and TRBJ2-5; D is unclear. This CDR3 has 12 amino acids. Germline CDR1 reads SQVTM; CDR2 reads ANQGSEA. V was trimmed by 3 bases and J by 0 bases, leaving 5 bases between them. CDR3 sequence (DNA): TGCAGCGTTGACGCCTACCAAGAGACCCAGTACTTC. Translated: CSVDAYQETQYF.